This T cell receptor (beta chain) stems from a study of Graves' ophthalmopathy and Graves' hyperthyroidism. RNA transcripts were the source from which TCR beta CDR3 regions were amplified. Following a first-round RT-PCR that used HTBI primers, a second-round multiplex PCR was carried out. TCRdb called the multiplex PCR reads again in MiXCR, with one record for every CDR3 protein. The table lists roughly 1.1 million distinct CDR3 sequences, about 36% of them singletons, with around 10% in the top ten. This CDR3 has 15 amino acids. The V and J ends lost 5 bases and 7 bases respectively, with 18 bases between them. Germline lookup yields CDR1 KGHDR and CDR2 SFDVKD. This clonotype was detected only once. Pregnant or lactating patients and those with other autoimmune diseases or uncontrolled infections were excluded.

Input material: peripheral blood or thyroid tissue (not recorded which). V usage is TRBV24-1 and J usage is TRBJ2-3; possibly TRBD2 for D (5 bases). This clonotype originated in an adult man with Graves' hyperthyroidism. CDR3 sequence (DNA): TGTGCCACCAGTGCTCACCCCGGCAGCGGTAATACGCAGTATTTT. The encoded protein is CATSAHPGSGNTQYF.